This T cell receptor (beta chain) was found in a study of cytomegalovirus exposure and HLA in healthy donors. Study information: A subsequent analysis stated that the 90 to 150 validation repertoires were run on the same platform as the roughly 670 first-cohort repertoires.

The study's findings and limits: While the bulk of TCR sequences proved rare, some public TCRs turned up in many donors. The study listed 150 to 200 cytomegalovirus-associated TCR beta chains.

Generated by immunoSEQ multiplex PCR, the TCRdb table keeps only in-frame clones and is missing some. There are approximately 230,000 clones in the sample; roughly 84% occur only once, and about 12% lies in the top ten. Notes on this clone: Its antigen is undetermined.

Germline loops: CDR1 LGHNA, CDR2 YSLEER. V lost 0 bases and J 4 bases, leaving 16 bases between the germline ends. The CDR3 loop spans 16 amino acids. The specimen was PBMCs. The rearrangement uses TRBV4-3 and TRBJ2-7, with D perhaps TRBD1 (6 bases). This TCR came from a man younger than 35 in good health and CMV-seropositive. CDR3 DNA sequence: TGCGCCAGCAGCCAAGATCTGGGCAGGGGCAATTACGAGCAGTACTTC. Translation: CASSQDLGRGNYEQYF.